This TCR beta chain was captured by sequencing in a study of cytomegalovirus exposure and HLA in healthy donors. This CDR3 has 14 residues. V lost 7 bases to trimming and J lost 4 bases, with 16 bases between them. The germline gives CDR1 MDHEN, CDR2 SYDVKM. Method: immunoSEQ multiplex PCR; TCRdb's copy keeps in-frame clones and lacks some. The data hold about 63,000 clones, with 95% observed a single time. V usage is TRBV28 and J usage is TRBJ1-2, with D perhaps matching TRBD1 (6 bases). Sequencing was performed on PBMCs. This TCR was sampled from a woman in her late teens or twenties in good health and CMV-seropositive. The CDR3 sequence is CASNSQGSSYGYTF. CDR3 DNA sequence: TGTGCCAGCAATTCTCAGGGGAGCTCCTATGGCTACACCTTC.